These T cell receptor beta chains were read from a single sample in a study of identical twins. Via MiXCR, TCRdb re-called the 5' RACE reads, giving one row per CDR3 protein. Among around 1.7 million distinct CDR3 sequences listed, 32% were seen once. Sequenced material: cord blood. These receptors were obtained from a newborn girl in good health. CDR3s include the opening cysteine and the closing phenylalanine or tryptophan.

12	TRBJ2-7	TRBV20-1	CSVDTGLYEQYF
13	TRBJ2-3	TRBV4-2	CASSQDRRTTQYF
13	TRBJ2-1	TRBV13	CASSPPTYNEQFF
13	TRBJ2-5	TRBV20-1	CSATRASDGTQYF
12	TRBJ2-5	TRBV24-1	CATSSDGETQYF
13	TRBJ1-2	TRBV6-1	CASRTTSNYGYTF
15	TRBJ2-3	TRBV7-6	CASSLEGLESDTQYF
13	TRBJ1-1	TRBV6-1	CASSEVNRQEAFF
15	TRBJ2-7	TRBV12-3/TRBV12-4	CASSTAGVLLGEQYF
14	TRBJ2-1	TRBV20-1	CSAETSGARGEQFF
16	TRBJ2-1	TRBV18	CASSPRYAGEGNEQFF
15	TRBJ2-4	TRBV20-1	CSASPSSGGYNEQYF
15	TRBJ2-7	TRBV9	CASSVGGLGPHEQYF
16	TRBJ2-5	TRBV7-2	CASSLISGANQETQYF
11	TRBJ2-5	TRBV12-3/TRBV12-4	CATRLGETQYF
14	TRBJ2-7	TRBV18	CASSDEGSIHEQYF
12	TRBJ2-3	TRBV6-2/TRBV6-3	CASSNTQDTQYF
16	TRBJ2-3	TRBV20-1	CSARGTSGANTDTQYF
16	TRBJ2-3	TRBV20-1	CSARDLRERGTDTQYF
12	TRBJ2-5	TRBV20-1	CSAQTGQETQYF
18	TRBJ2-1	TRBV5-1	CASSFTPIPSGGDNEQFF
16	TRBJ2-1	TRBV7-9	CASSERLKASYNEQFF
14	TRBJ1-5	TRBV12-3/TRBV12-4	CASTTGQGAKPQHF
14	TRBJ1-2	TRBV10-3	CAISEGLGNYGYTF
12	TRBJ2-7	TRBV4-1	CASSQLGREQYF
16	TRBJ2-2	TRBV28	CASIPSGRAGTGELFF
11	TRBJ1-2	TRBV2	CASKGGYGYTF
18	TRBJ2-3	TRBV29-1	CSVEVLAGERVNTDTQYF
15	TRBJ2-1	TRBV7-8	CASSLGRALNNEQFF
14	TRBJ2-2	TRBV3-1	CASSPQEYTGELFF
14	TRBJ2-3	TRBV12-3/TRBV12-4	CASGRRGGTDTQYF
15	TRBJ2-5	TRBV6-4	CASSDPGCLQETQYF
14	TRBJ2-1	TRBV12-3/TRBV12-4	CASNPTSGSAEQFF
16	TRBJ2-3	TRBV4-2	CASSQDEDRGPDTQYF
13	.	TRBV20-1	CSAREGAYNEQYF
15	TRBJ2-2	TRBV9	CASSAGLPVGGELFF
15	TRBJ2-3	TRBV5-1	CASSLADYSTDTQYF
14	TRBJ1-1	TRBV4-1	CASSQVWVNTEAFF
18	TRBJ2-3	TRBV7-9	CASSLYLSGGGSTDTQYF
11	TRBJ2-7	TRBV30	CAWSRRSEQYF
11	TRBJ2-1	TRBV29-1	CSVGNWNEQFF
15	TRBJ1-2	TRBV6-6	CAISESSALDYGYTF
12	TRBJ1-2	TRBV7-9	CASSLVLYGYTF
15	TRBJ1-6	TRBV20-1	CSARGQVPNNSPLHF
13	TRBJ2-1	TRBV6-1	CAGRTGGYNEQFF
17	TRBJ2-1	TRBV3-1	CASSQVSFTGSYNEQFF
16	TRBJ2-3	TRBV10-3	CAIMAAGSGGTDTQYF
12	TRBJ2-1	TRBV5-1	CASSRNGGEQFF
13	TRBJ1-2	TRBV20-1	CSATYRGSYGYTF
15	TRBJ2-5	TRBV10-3	CAISDWAGLQETQYF